What follows are 5 T cell receptor beta chains derived from one specimen sequenced in a study of blood T cell repertoires in COVID-19. Repertoires were generated with immunoSEQ multiplex PCR, while TCRdb's copy carries only in-frame clones and drops some. This table has over 200,000 clones, roughly 90% appearing once. The source material was peripheral blood. The receptors come from a man aged 60 to 69 with COVID-19, enrolled during active disease.

The chain employs TRBV11-2 and TRBJ2-1; 8 bases line up with TRBD1. The CDR3 spans 15 residues. Trimming removed 3 bases from V and 5 bases from J; junction bases left unmatched: 6. CDR1 is SGHAT and CDR2 is FQNNGV in the germline V gene. CDR3 nucleotides: TGTGCCAGCAGCTTGCGGACAGGGTCGGACAATGAGCAGTTCTTC. Translated, it gives CASSLRTGSDNEQFF.

This clone has a handful of counts. The gene calls are TRBV6-5 and TRBJ2-7; 10 nucleotides align to TRBD2. CDR3 length: 14 amino acids. Trimming removed 10 bases from V and 4 bases from J; junction bases left unmatched: 10. Germline lookup yields CDR1 MNHEY and CDR2 SVGAGI. The CDR3 nucleotides read TGTGCCACCCGGACAGCGGGAGGGTCTTACGAGCAGTACTTC. This codes for CATRTAGGSYEQYF.

The chain links TRBV6-5 to TRBJ1-2, with 11 bases aligning to TRBD1. Germline V gene data show CDR1 as MNHEY and CDR2 as SVGAGI. This CDR3 is 14 amino acids long. V shed 4 bases and J 7 bases; nucleotides not matched to a gene: 5. The CDR3 loop is CASSSRTGGTGYTF. The CDR3 nucleotides are TGTGCCAGCAGTTCCCGGACAGGGGGCACTGGCTACACCTTC.

Turning to this clone: At the DNA level, this CDR3 is encoded by other sequences in the same sample as well. CDR3 nucleotides: TGTGCCAGCTCACGGGACAGGGAGGGCGAGCAGTACTTC. Amino acid sequence: CASSRDREGEQYF. The chain employs TRBV5-4 and TRBJ2-7, with TRBD1 matching 9 bases. The CDR3 length is 13 residues. Germline CDR1 reads SGHNT; CDR2 reads YYREEE (reference sequence). V lost 7 bases to trimming and J lost 6 bases; unmatched junction nucleotides: 8.

The chain carries TRBV9 and TRBJ1-1; TRBD1 agrees at 8 bases. The germline gives CDR1 SGDLS, CDR2 YYNGEE. Germline trimming cut 5 bases from V and 4 bases from J; bases unmatched to any gene: 16. The CDR3 extends over 17 amino acids. The CDR3 sequence: CASSRGQGVERVTEAFF. CDR3 in DNA: TGTGCCAGCAGTCGCGGACAGGGTGTAGAAAGGGTCACTGAAGCTTTCTTT.